Below are 26 T cell receptor beta chains sequenced from a single sample in a study of cytomegalovirus exposure and HLA in healthy donors. In the PCR, 60 Vbeta and 13 Jbeta primers were used. Sequenced by immunoSEQ multiplex PCR; TCRdb stores in-frame clones only, minus some. The sample includes some 200,000 clones, 82% of them seen just once. Input material: PBMCs. The receptor set was obtained from a woman aged 40 to 55 in good health and CMV-seronegative.

J is TRBJ2-7 and V is TRBV13, with 13 bases fitting TRBD2. This CDR3 region has 15 residues. Looked up from germline, CDR1 is PRHDT and CDR2 is FYEKMQ (reference sequence). V lost 4 bases to trimming and J lost 3 bases; unmatched junction nucleotides: 3. CDR3 sequence (DNA): TGTGCCAGCAGCTCGGGACTAGCGGGATACTACGAGCAGTACTTC. Amino acids: CASSSGLAGYYEQYF.

The chain joins TRBV30 to TRBJ2-7, with TRBD1 matching over 7 bases. This CDR3 has 14 residues. Germline V gives CDR1 GTSNPN, CDR2 SVGIG (reference sequence). The ends lost 0 bases at V and 3 bases at J; junction bases unmatched: 5. The CDR3 sequence is CAWSVGDSIYEQYF. The CDR3 DNA follows: TGTGCCTGGAGTGTGGGGGACAGCATCTACGAGCAGTACTTC.

The V and J genes are TRBV28 and TRBJ1-1; the D gene is possibly TRBD1 (6 bases). The CDR3 is 14 amino acids. In germline, CDR1 is MDHEN, CDR2 SYDVKM. Trimming cost V 4 bases and J 9 bases, with 18 bases left between them. CDR3 loop: CASSSTEQGPKAFF. The DNA of the CDR3 is TGTGCCAGCAGTTCCACAGAACAGGGCCCGAAAGCTTTCTTT.

The gene calls are TRBV2 and TRBJ1-5; perhaps TRBD1 as D (5 bases). V was clipped by 2 bases and J by 4 bases, with 9 bases between them. CDR3 length: 14 residues. From germline, CDR1 is SNHLY and CDR2 FYNNEI. CDR3 DNA sequence: TGTGCCAGCAGTGAACAGGGCTTAAATCAGCCCCAGCATTTT. It yields the protein CASSEQGLNQPQHF. Drawing the rest from reference TRBV2 and TRBJ1-5, the complete variable domain is EPEVTQTPSHQVTQMGQEVILRCVPISNHLYFYWYRQILGQKVEFLVSFYNNEISEKSEIFDDQFSVERPDGSNFTLKIRSTKLEDSAMYFCASSEQGLNQPQHFGDGTRLSIL.

This clone occurred once. Here the CDR3 DNA reads TGTGCCAGCAGTTTAAGGCAGGGCCACGAGCAGTACTTC. Translated, it gives CASSLRQGHEQYF. The chain combines TRBV27 with TRBJ2-7; D perhaps matches TRBD1 (5 bases). The CDR3 has 13 amino acids. Germline CDR1 MNHEY, CDR2 SMNVEV (reference sequence). V was trimmed by 2 bases and J by 5 bases, leaving 10 bases between them.

The chain combines TRBV11-1 with TRBJ2-2; D may be TRBD1 (6 bases). The CDR3 consists of 16 residues. Trimming removed 2 bases at V and 2 bases at J, with 12 bases between. From germline, CDR1 is SGHAT and CDR2 FQDESV (reference sequence). In nucleotides, the CDR3 is TGTGCCAGCAGCTTACAGGGGCAGATAAACACCGGGGAGCTGTTTTTT. Residues: CASSLQGQINTGELFF.

This chain links TRBV27 with TRBJ2-7; 9 bases are shared with TRBD2. Germline V gene lookup returns CDR1 MNHEY and CDR2 SMNVEV (reference sequence). The CDR3 length is 15 residues. V gave up 3 bases and J gave up 4 bases; unmatched junction bases: 7. The CDR3: CASSFFAGGRYEQYF. The CDR3 DNA follows: TGTGCCAGCAGTTTTTTCGCGGGAGGGCGGTACGAGCAGTACTTC.

The V call is TRBV25-1, the J call TRBJ2-7; 9 bases fit TRBD2. Unmatched junction bases numbered 14, after V lost 4 bases and J lost 1 base. The CDR3 contains 18 residues. CDR1 and CDR2 from the germline V gene are MGHDK and SYGVNS. The CDR3 nucleotides are TGTGCCAGCAGTGCGACTAGCGGAAACAAACTACATTCCTACGAGCAGTACTTC. Protein product: CASSATSGNKLHSYEQYF.

The CDR3 nucleotides are TGTGCCAGCAGCCCCGGGACTAGCACAGATACGCAGTATTTT. This codes for CASSPGTSTDTQYF. The V call is TRBV5-6, the J call TRBJ2-3, with a tentative D call TRBD2 (6 bases). Trimming took off 4 bases at V and 0 bases at J, with 9 bases between the two ends. There are 14 residues in the CDR3. CDR1 and CDR2 from the germline V gene are SGHDT and YYEEEE.

This clone was detected a few times. The chain carries TRBV10-3 and TRBJ1-3; D ambiguous. This CDR3 has 15 residues. The germline V gene has CDR1 ENHRY and CDR2 SYGVKD. The V and J ends lost 0 bases and 0 bases respectively, with 6 bases between them. The CDR3 region has the DNA TGTGCCATCAGTGAGTCGGACTTCTCTGGAAACACCATATATTTT. It translates to CAISESDFSGNTIYF.

The rearrangement joins TRBV19 to TRBJ2-3; 8 bases are shared with TRBD1. The V segment lost 8 bases and the J segment 1 base; nucleotides outside the gene matches: 2. Germline V gives CDR1 LNHDA, CDR2 SQIVND (reference sequence). This CDR3 has 13 amino acids. CDR3 nucleotides: TGTGCCAGTGAGACAGGGGGCACAGATACGCAGTATTTT. Protein product: CASETGGTDTQYF.

The chain links TRBV5-1 to TRBJ1-1; D is undetermined. CDR1 and CDR2 (germline): SGHRS, YFSETQ. CDR3 length equals 14 residues. The V end was cut by 2 bases, the J end by 4 bases, with 12 bases between. CDR3 nucleotides: TGCGCCAGCAGCTTCGGCGGTGCGACCACTGAAGCTTTCTTT. Its translation is CASSFGGATTEAFF.

The genes are TRBV2 and TRBJ1-4, with D uncertain. The V end was cut by 6 bases, the J end by 0 bases, with 11 bases between. From germline, CDR1 is SNHLY and CDR2 FYNNEI. The CDR3 covers 15 residues. CDR3 sequence reads: CASRWTGSTNEKLFF. The CDR3 DNA follows: TGTGCCAGCAGGTGGACGGGATCAACTAATGAAAAACTGTTTTTT.

On this clone: Compared with germline, one end of the junction differs, possibly owing to a read error. This rearrangement joins TRBV19 to TRBJ1-1; perhaps TRBD1 as D (5 bases). This CDR3 comprises 16 residues. Germline CDR1 is LNHDA and CDR2 is SQIVND (reference sequence). CDR3 region: CASSIGPRVENTEAFF. The CDR3 DNA follows: TGTGCCAGTAGCATAGGGCCCAGGGTTGAGAACACTGAAGCTTTCTTT.

V and J are TRBV19 and TRBJ1-2, with D tentatively TRBD1 (5 bases). Germline V gene data show CDR1 as LNHDA and CDR2 as SQIVND (reference sequence). Trimming pared 2 bases from V and 6 bases from J, leaving 22 bases between. The CDR3 has 17 amino acids. The CDR3: CASSITGPTSTQDGYTF. Here the CDR3 DNA reads TGTGCCAGTAGTATAACCGGGCCCACCAGCACACAGGATGGCTACACCTTC.

The CDR3 here is CASSGGDLGYTIYF. The CDR3, as DNA: TGTGCCAGCAGTGGGGGGGATCTAGGATACACCATATATTTT. This chain connects TRBV2 to TRBJ1-3; D is possibly TRBD1 (5 bases). CDR3 size: 14 residues. V was cut by 4 bases and J by 8 bases, with 15 bases left in between. Germline CDR1 SNHLY, CDR2 FYNNEI.

In its sample, this clone was seen a few times. The rearrangement joins TRBV28 to TRBJ1-4; 7 bases agree with TRBD1. This CDR3 has 18 residues. The V gene's germline CDR1 is MDHEN and CDR2 SYDVKM. The ends lost 5 bases at V and 4 bases at J; junction bases unmatched: 16. The CDR3 reads CASSPGQAVIRDNEKLFF. The DNA for the CDR3 is TGTGCCAGCAGTCCCGGACAGGCGGTAATTCGGGATAATGAAAAACTGTTTTTT.

CDR3: CASSPLGTSGSTDTQYF. The DNA of the CDR3 is TGCGCCAGCAGCCCCCTGGGGACTAGCGGGAGCACAGATACGCAGTATTTT. The V call is TRBV4-1, the J call TRBJ2-3, with 12 positions matching TRBD2. Germline V CDR1 and CDR2: MGHRA, YSYEKL. The CDR3 is 17 residues long. Germline trimming cut 4 bases from V and 0 bases from J; bases unmatched to any gene: 5.

This clone was seen more than once but under ten times. The genes are TRBV2 and TRBJ2-1, with TRBD1 as a possible D gene (5 bases). The CDR3 has 13 residues. CDR1 and CDR2 from the germline V gene are SNHLY and FYNNEI. Trimming stripped 7 bases from V and 10 bases from J, with 17 bases between. CDR3 DNA sequence: TGTGCCAGCACCAAGGGGAACCTCCGGGAGCAGTTCTTC. Translation gives CASTKGNLREQFF. The full variable domain, in which reference TRBV2 and TRBJ2-1 provide the parts outside the CDR3, is EPEVTQTPSHQVTQMGQEVILRCVPISNHLYFYWYRQILGQKVEFLVSFYNNEISEKSEIFDDQFSVERPDGSNFTLKIRSTKLEDSAMYFCASTKGNLREQFFGPGTRLTVL.

DNA of the CDR3: TGTGCCAGCAGCCCAGGACAGGTCTATGGCTACACCTTC. Residues: CASSPGQVYGYTF. The rearrangement uses TRBV7-3 and TRBJ1-2; 7 nucleotides agree with TRBD1. This CDR3 is built from 13 residues. The V gene end was trimmed by 5 bases and the J gene end by 4 bases; junction bases not matched to a gene: 4. Germline values: CDR1 SGHTA, CDR2 FQGTGA.

In this sample, this clone turned up a few times. The chain couples TRBV30 to TRBJ1-5; D possibly corresponds to TRBD1 (6 bases). The CDR3 is 14 amino acids. CDR1 is GTSNPN, CDR2 SVGIG, per germline (reference sequence). The ends were cut back, 0 bases at V and 7 bases at J, with 13 bases in the middle. The CDR3 is CAWSVLAGEQPQHF. The CDR3 region has the DNA TGTGCCTGGAGTGTATTAGCAGGGGAACAGCCCCAGCATTTT.

V usage is TRBV11-1 and J usage is TRBJ1-4; D uncertain. CDR1 SGHAT and CDR2 FQDESV come from the germline V gene (reference sequence). The CDR3 has 14 residues. The ends were cut back, 2 bases at V and 1 base at J, with 5 bases in the middle. The CDR3 loop reads CASSLRRTNEKLFF. Written as DNA, the CDR3 is TGTGCCAGCAGCTTACGGAGAACTAATGAAAAACTGTTTTTT.

The chain employs TRBV10-2 and TRBJ2-4; 7 nucleotides align to TRBD2. Germline loops: CDR1 WSHSY, CDR2 SAAADI. The length of the CDR3 is 15 residues. The J segment lost 8 bases and the V segment lost 7 bases, leaving 14 bases of the junction unmatched. CDR3 in DNA: TGCGCCAGCATTGATAGGGGCGGGAGTATGTACATTCAGTACTTC. Translating it yields CASIDRGGSMYIQYF.

The rearrangement uses TRBV28 and TRBJ1-1, with D maybe TRBD1 (6 bases). Germline V gives CDR1 MDHEN, CDR2 SYDVKM. V dropped 6 bases and J dropped 7 bases, with 12 bases sitting between them. The CDR3 runs 12 residues. CDR3 residues: CASRQGNGEAFF. The DNA for the CDR3 is TGTGCCAGCAGACAGGGAAATGGTGAAGCTTTCTTT.

The rearrangement joins TRBV18 to TRBJ2-7, with D possibly being TRBD2 (5 bases). This CDR3 comprises 17 residues. Germline-derived CDR1 and CDR2 are KGHSH and LQKENI. The ends were cut back, 2 bases at V and 3 bases at J, with 20 bases in the middle. CDR3 bases: TGTGCCAGCTCACCATCGAATATGGGGAGACTTTTCTACGAGCAGTACTTC. Translation gives CASSPSNMGRLFYEQYF.

The chain couples TRBV29-1 to TRBJ2-7; weak D call: TRBD1 (6 bases). This CDR3 has 13 amino acids. V gave up 1 base and J gave up 3 bases, with 10 bases separating them. From germline, CDR1 is SQVTM and CDR2 ANQGSEA. CDR3 DNA sequence: TGCAGCGTTGAAGTGGGGACAAACTACGAGCAGTACTTC. This sequence encodes CSVEVGTNYEQYF.